The sequence of this T cell receptor (beta chain) was determined in a study of T cell responses to AZD1222 COVID-19 vaccine. Study findings and constraints: Spike-specific TCR breadth and depth were elevated following two AZD1222 doses.

This CDR3 contains 16 residues. Looked up from germline, CDR1 is SGHRS and CDR2 is YFSETQ. V lost 2 bases, J lost 7 bases, and 16 bases lay in between. The repertoire was sequenced with immunoSEQ multiplex PCR; TCRdb's copy has only in-frame clones and lacks some. Here the sample spans approximately 180,000 clones, 70% to 90% being singletons. As for this clone: The antigen is undetermined.

This specimen was peripheral blood, taken on day 0 of AZD1222 vaccination. The rearrangement links TRBV5-1 to TRBJ1-6, with a tentative D call TRBD1 (5 bases). The receptor's source is an adult in good health. The CDR3 nucleotides are TGCGCCAGCAGCTTCGACTTCAGGGATTCCAATTCACCCCTCCACTTT. Protein sequence: CASSFDFRDSNSPLHF.